This T cell receptor (beta chain) came from a study of cytomegalovirus exposure and HLA in healthy donors (dated by TCRdb to 2015 to 2018). Background on the whole study: An earlier analysis of 587 of the donors reported 250 to 300 Gb of sequence data and roughly 120 million unique TCR beta sequences obtained from about 180 million T cells. An early release covering approximately 600 HLA-typed donors comprised approximately 300 gigabases of sequencing data and around 80 million unique TCR sequences. Of the roughly 400 genotyped donors, approximately 80% fell in the genetic ancestry cluster associated with self-reported Caucasian donors. The study aimed to test whether cataloging public T cell receptors could reveal signatures of past pathogen exposure. The study profiled the T cell repertoires of approximately 700 subjects by immunosequencing and related them to cytomegalovirus serostatus. Along with the roughly 710-subject first cohort, a separate validation cohort of over a hundred different subjects was used. To predict cytomegalovirus infection status, the study brought together high-throughput TCR immunosequencing, statistical association of individual TCRs with disease status, and machine learning. In a later analysis, previously published TCR beta repertoires from some 640 donors were re-analyzed and high-resolution HLA genotyping was added so that TCR occurrence patterns could be studied. In the later analysis, no new phenotypic data were used to find candidate immune exposures; instead, reliance was placed on TCR beta sequences and their occurrence across donors. An earlier analysis of some 600 of the donors applied high-throughput TCR beta sequencing to assess whether each TCR beta V gene segment acted as functional or pseudogenic. Donor age, sex, ethnicity and CMV serostatus were compiled alongside the repertoire data. Genome-wide SNP genotypes for about 65% of the roughly 670 donors were used in a later genetic analysis, which treated that subset as a discovery cohort. All discovery cohort repertoires had been generated on a single sequencing platform. Both class I and class II loci were covered by HLA typing, at four-digit resolution. The number of typed donors differed by locus: about 620-640 for A, B, C, DRB1 and DQB1; some 500 for DQA1; 600 to 610 for DPA1; and 450 to 480 for DPB1. Because of strong linkage in the cohort, five DR-DQ haplotypes were treated as single units for association and clustering. Among around 400 genotyped donors of the cohort, an average of around 250,000 unique TCR beta nucleotide sequences was sequenced per donor, of which approximately 18% were non-productive. What the study reported, not specific to this receptor: Linkage disequilibrium might explain the correlated functional status among segregating V segments, but an unknown experimental factor could not be excluded. A later analysis reported that several top co-occurrence clusters appeared linked to parvovirus B19, influenza, CMV and Epstein-Barr virus. Because HLA typing was missing for some donors at each locus, association tests included only the typed subset. About 15 rarely observed V segments, including chromosome 9 orphons, were excluded from the earlier analysis of almost 600 of the donors because counts were too low. The 87-base-pair reads could not distinguish some IMGT-functional V segments, including TRBV6-2 and TRBV6-3, so those segments were excluded. For the cohort, immune exposure information was limited to CMV serostatus. According to the authors, the approach could potentially be generalized to other disease states and immunological phenotypes. The sequencing pipeline was judged likely to have produced a cluster of highly shared sequence variants as a technical artifact. An earlier analysis of approximately 530 of the donors showed that most TCR beta V segments appeared in productive rearrangements either about 90% or about 30% of the time, which broadly matched IMGT annotations. A further reported finding was that TCR beta sequences accurately predicted the HLA-A and HLA-B alleles for most subjects in the first cohort. A later analysis found that TCR association rates varied across HLA loci, with DRB1 alleles showing the most associated TCRs and HLA-C alleles the fewest. In both the original and validation cohorts, the classifier was reported to diagnose cytomegalovirus status with high specificity and sensitivity. Specific HLA alleles were associated with roughly 16,000 TCR beta sequences at a false discovery rate of 0.05 in a later analysis. Only TCR beta chains were sequenced in this cohort, and the absence of alpha or paired-chain data limited detectable features. Most TCR sequences were seen in very few donors, while some public TCRs were found in many individuals. In a later analysis, most CMV-associated TCR beta chains were found to appear HLA-restricted, with HLA associations seemingly driven largely by CMV exposure. According to a later genetic analysis, donors in an Asian-associated ancestry cluster had fewer N-insertions in productive TCRs than the approximately 690-donor mean. The study listed over 150 TCR beta chains as associated with cytomegalovirus. In a later analysis, HLA-associated TCR beta chains were found to be more clonally expanded and to have lower generation probabilities than equally common non-associated chains. V-gene and J-gene trimming of TCR beta chains was associated with a missense DCLRE1C variant in a later genetic analysis, and the association was replicated in an independent cohort. A few of the identified cytomegalovirus-associated TCR beta chains were confirmed in vitro to be specific for cytomegalovirus antigens. Assigning TCR associations to individual alleles was difficult when HLA alleles, especially DR and DQ, strongly co-occurred. Presence/absence analyses assumed roughly uniform sequencing depth across donors, an assumption that may not hold.

Spanning cysteine to phenylalanine, the CDR3 consists of 16 amino acids. The CDR3 DNA has 48 bases and is translated from base 1. From V the trimming removes 4 bases and from J it removes 1 base, while the gene matches leave 7 bases of the junction unaccounted for. CDR1 and CDR2 are read off the germline V gene as MNHEY and SVGAGI. The cohort consisted of 670 or so healthy bone marrow donors. At the time of sampling, all cohort members were nominally healthy, though unrecorded immune exposures were likely present. The donor was CMV seropositive and belonged to the group of 250 to 300 seropositive cohort members. Every donor gave a peripheral blood sample, and the peripheral blood mononuclear cells from that sample were used for TCR beta sequencing. Genomic DNA was extracted from the blood cell samples with the Qiagen DNeasy Blood Extraction Kit. Library creation used the immunoSEQ multiplex PCR assay. For the multiplex PCR, a mixture combining 60 forward primers for TCR Vbeta segments and 13 reverse primers for TCR Jbeta segments was used. The CDR3 region of rearranged TCR beta genes was amplified from genomic DNA with a multiplex PCR assay. The Illumina HiSeq System was used to sequence the amplified TCR beta libraries as 87-base-pair reads. Concerning the study's data processing: Across the 700 or so repertoires, a later analysis counted roughly 77 million unique TCR beta chains, roughly 11 million of which were shared by at least two donors. To remove PCR and sequencing errors, raw reads were error-corrected and collapsed into unique sequences using a nearest-neighbor algorithm that merged closely related sequences. CDR3 sequences were aligned to IMGT reference sequences to assign V, D and J gene segments. For a sequence to be retained, at least a six-nucleotide match to both a V gene segment and a J gene segment was required. Rearrangements were classified as productive when the CDR3 lacked stop codons and remained in frame with V and J, and all other rearrangements were classified as non-productive. Following IMGT convention, CDR3 was defined as the stretch from the second conserved V-encoded cysteine to the conserved J-encoded phenylalanine. In an earlier analysis of around 640 of the donors, sequences lacking an unambiguous match to a single V gene segment were excluded. An earlier analysis of several hundred of the donors called V segments functional above 56.7% productive rearrangements and segregating when the between-donor standard deviation exceeded 5%. A statistical classification framework was developed to diagnose cytomegalovirus status using the catalog of TCR beta chain sequences. In a later analysis, V and J genes were assigned by comparing TCR nucleotide sequences against IMGT/GENE-DB human TR gene sequences. A later analysis assigned CDR3 sequences and most-parsimonious VDJ recombination scenarios with the TCRdist pipeline. In a later analysis, each TCR beta chain was defined by its CDR3 amino acid sequence together with its V-gene family, and reads lacking a unique V-gene family were excluded. In a later analysis, 550 to 650 highly shared, low-generation-probability nucleotide sequences were removed to address suspected cross-contamination and a sequencing artifact. A later analysis calculated a clonal expansion index for each public chain from normalized within-repertoire ranks of inferred template counts. Generation probabilities in a later analysis came from a VDJ recombination model fitted to out-of-frame rearrangements, and those results were checked against IGoR. Hypergeometric tests were used in a later analysis to score TCR-TCR, TCR-HLA and TCR-CMV co-occurrence, with a repertoire-size bias correction applied to the TCR pairs. To estimate false discovery rates, a later analysis permuted the HLA or CMV assignments 20 times. In a later analysis, co-occurring TCRs were grouped with DBSCAN, and TCRdist sequence similarity was added when clustering was performed within HLA-allele-positive subsets. Repertoires with fewer than 30,000 or more than 120,000 public chains, plus five repertoires with anomalous nucleotide sharing, were excluded from co-occurrence clustering. As stored in TCRdb, this immuneACCESS dataset retains in-frame rearrangements with V and J assigned. A fraction of the clones does not appear; measured against another copy, unresolved V genes explain less than half of the discrepancy, and the remainder lacks a known reason. The DNA was the basis for D and trimming; V, J and clone size are from that table. The sample table records about 160,000 clones; around 68% of these occur just once. The ten largest clones add up to less than 3.5% of the sample.

A remark on this clone: The target of this receptor is not known. Base qualities were left out, and no much larger clone turns up one base away.

Material: PBMCs. This TCR came from a woman between 40 and 55 years old in good health and CMV-seropositive. The rearranged chain carries TRBV6-5 and TRBJ1-5; 7 nucleotides in the junction match TRBD1. The sequenced DNA: TGTGCCAGCAGTTCGGACAGGCCAGAGAGCAATCAGCCCCAGCATTTT. Its protein product is CASSSDRPESNQPQHF.